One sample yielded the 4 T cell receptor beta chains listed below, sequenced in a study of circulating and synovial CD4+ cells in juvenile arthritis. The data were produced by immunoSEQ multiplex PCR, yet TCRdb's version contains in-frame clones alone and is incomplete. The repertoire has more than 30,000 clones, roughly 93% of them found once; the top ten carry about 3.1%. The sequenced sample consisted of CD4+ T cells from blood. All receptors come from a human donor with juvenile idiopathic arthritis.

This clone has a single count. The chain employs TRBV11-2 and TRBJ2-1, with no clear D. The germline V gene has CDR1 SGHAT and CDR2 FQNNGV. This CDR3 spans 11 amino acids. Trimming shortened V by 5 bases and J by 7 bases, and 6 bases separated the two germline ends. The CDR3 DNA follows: TGTGCCAGCAGCGCCACTAATGAGCAGTTCTTC. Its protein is CASSATNEQFF.

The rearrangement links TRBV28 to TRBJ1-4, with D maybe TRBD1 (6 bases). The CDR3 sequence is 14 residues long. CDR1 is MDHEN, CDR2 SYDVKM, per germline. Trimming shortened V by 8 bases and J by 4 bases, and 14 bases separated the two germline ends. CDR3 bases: TGTGCCAGCCTACCCGGGACAAGTAATGAAAAACTGTTTTTT. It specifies CASLPGTSNEKLFF.

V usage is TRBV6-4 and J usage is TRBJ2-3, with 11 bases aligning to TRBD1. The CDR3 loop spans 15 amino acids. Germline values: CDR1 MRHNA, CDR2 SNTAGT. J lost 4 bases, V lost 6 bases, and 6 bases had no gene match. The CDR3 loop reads CASSLGQGAADTQYF. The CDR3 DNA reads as TGTGCCAGCAGCCTCGGACAGGGGGCTGCAGATACGCAGTATTTT.

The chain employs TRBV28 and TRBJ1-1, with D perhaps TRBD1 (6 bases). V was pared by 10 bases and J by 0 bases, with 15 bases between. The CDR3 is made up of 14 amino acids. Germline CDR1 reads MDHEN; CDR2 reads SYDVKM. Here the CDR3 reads CATIGWGLNTEAFF. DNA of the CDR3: TGTGCCACCATAGGCTGGGGGCTGAACACTGAAGCTTTCTTT.